Listed below are T cell receptor beta chains from one sample, sequenced in a study of OX40 agonist ivuxolimab in advanced cancers. TCRdb keeps only in-frame clones here, not all; method: immunoSEQ multiplex PCR. The profile shows 55,000 to 85,000 clones, 70% to 90% of them singletons. Sample: CD4+ or CD8+ T cells sorted from blood, taken in a trial of the OX40 agonist ivuxolimab. The receptors shown here come from an adult with an advanced solid tumor such as melanoma, head and neck, liver or kidney cancer. The CDR3 runs from the conserved cysteine through the conserved F or W. Fields, in order: J gene, clone size, D gene, V gene, CDR3 DNA, CDR3 protein. A D gene is named only where the DNA matches it firmly. Size tells how often a clone was seen (once, few, many) or the class of an expanded clone, and some rows leave it out.

>TRBJ1-5|once|NA|TRBV7-2
TGTGCCAGCAGCTTAGCAGGGTTTAGCAATCAGCCCCAGCATTTT
CASSLAGFSNQPQHF
>TRBJ1-2|NA|TRBD1|TRBV6-1
TGTGCCAGCAGTGAAGGAGGGACAGGGGTCCGCGGCACCTTC
CASSEGGTGVRGTF
>TRBJ2-5|NA|TRBD2|TRBV5-1
TGCGCCAGCAGCCAGAGACCGGGACTAGAAGAGACCCAGTACTTC
CASSQRPGLEETQYF
>TRBJ2-1|NA|TRBD2|TRBV6-5
TGTGCCAGCAGGCGGGCCGGGGGGAGTCCCAATGAGCAGTTCTTC
CASRRAGGSPNEQFF
>TRBJ2-1|NA|NA|TRBV7-3
TGTGCCAGCAGAAAGACCCCTTTTGTGAATGAGCAGTTCTTC
CASRKTPFVNEQFF
>TRBJ1-2|NA|NA|TRBV6-5
TGTGCCAGCAGTTACTTTGCAGGTAGAGGCTACACCTTC
CASSYFAGRGYTF
>TRBJ2-6|few|TRBD1|TRBV15
TGTGCCACCAGCAGGGGACAGGGGGTCTCTGGGGCCAACGTCCTGACTTTC
CATSRGQGVSGANVLTF
>TRBJ1-4|NA|NA|TRBV6-1
TGTGCCAGCAGTAAGCAAGAGGGGGGTAATGAACGGCTGTTTTTT
CASSKQEGGNERLFF
>TRBJ1-1|NA|NA|TRBV28
TGTGCCAGCAGTTTGCCGGGCAGCTTAAACACTGAAGCTTTCTTT
CASSLPGSLNTEAFF
>TRBJ2-3|NA|NA|TRBV28
TGTGCCAGCAGAGCGGAGACAGATACGCAGTATTTT
CASRAETDTQYF